This TCR beta chain was captured in a study of CD8 T cells in Susac syndrome. FACS was used to enrich TEMRA cells, whereas the CD8+ and CD4+ T cells were obtained by negative isolation. This clonotype has more than one count but fewer than ten. The RNA, 0.5 to 1 ug, was put through reverse transcription using random hexamers. TCRdb re-called the immunoSEQ multiplex PCR reads through MiXCR, storing one row per CDR3 protein. The top ten hold roughly 0.094% of the sample, which has approximately 160,000 distinct CDR3 sequences, about 94% seen once. The germline V gene encodes CDR1 DFQATT and CDR2 SNEGSKA (reference sequence). V gave up 1 base and J gave up 7 bases, with 7 bases separating them. The CDR3 runs to 11 residues.

The TCR comes from a human donor with multiple sclerosis. The chain links TRBV20-1 to TRBJ2-5; D unclear. The sample consisted of CD4+ T cells from PBMCs. This CDR3 reads CSARVGGTQYF. Here the CDR3 DNA reads TGCAGTGCTAGAGTTGGTGGGACCCAGTACTTC.